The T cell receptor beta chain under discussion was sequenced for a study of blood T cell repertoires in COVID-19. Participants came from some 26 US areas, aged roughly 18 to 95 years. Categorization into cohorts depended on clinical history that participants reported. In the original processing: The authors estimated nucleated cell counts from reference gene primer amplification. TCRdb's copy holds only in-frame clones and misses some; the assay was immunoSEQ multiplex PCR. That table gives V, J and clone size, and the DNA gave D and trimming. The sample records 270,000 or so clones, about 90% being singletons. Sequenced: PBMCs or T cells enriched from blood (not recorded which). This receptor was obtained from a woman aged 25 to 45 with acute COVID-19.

The chain's CDR3 is CASSISGGRNTGELFF. The CDR3 region has the DNA TGTGCCAGCAGCATATCGGGAGGCCGGAACACCGGGGAGCTGTTTTTT. This chain joins TRBV9 and TRBJ2-2, with TRBD2 identical over 7 bases. The CDR3 runs 16 residues. CDR1 is SGDLS and CDR2 is YYNGEE in the germline V gene. V trimming: 4 bases; J trimming: 1 base; junction bases outside the gene matches: 7.